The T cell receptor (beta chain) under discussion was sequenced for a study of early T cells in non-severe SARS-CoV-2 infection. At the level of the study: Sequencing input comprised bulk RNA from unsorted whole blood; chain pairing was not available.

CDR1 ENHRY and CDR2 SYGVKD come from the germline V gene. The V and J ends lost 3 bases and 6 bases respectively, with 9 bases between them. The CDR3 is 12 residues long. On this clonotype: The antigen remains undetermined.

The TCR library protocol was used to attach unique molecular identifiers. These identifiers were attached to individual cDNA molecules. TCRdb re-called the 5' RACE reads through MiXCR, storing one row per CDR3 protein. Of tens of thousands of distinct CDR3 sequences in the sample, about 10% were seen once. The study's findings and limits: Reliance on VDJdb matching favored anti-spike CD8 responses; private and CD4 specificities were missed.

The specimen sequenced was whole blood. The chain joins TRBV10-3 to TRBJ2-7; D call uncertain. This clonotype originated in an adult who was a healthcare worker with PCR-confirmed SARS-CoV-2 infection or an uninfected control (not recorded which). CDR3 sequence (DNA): TGTGCCATCAGTGACACCCGCGGCGAGCAGTACTTC. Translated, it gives CAISDTRGEQYF.